This T cell receptor (beta chain) was sequenced during a study of T cells after somatic rescue of genetic block. Data came from immunoSEQ multiplex PCR; TCRdb stores just in-frame clones and leaves some out. The table shows 100,000 to 120,000 clones, with 75% to 95% occurring only once. This clonotype was sampled from a woman in her late teens or twenties. The specimen was peripheral blood mononuclear cells (PBMCs).

Here the CDR3 DNA reads TGTGCTAGTGGTTTGGTGTTAGGGCAGGGGTCCTACGAGCAGTACTTC. Protein product: CASGLVLGQGSYEQYF. The gene calls are TRBV12-5 and TRBJ2-7; D is perhaps TRBD1 (6 bases). This CDR3 comprises 16 residues. The germline V and J ends were trimmed by 0 bases and 1 base, with 13 bases remaining between them. CDR1 is LGHNT, CDR2 FRNRAP, per germline.